This TCR beta chain appears in the sequencing data of a study of high-grade serous ovarian cancer treatment subgroups. Across the study: Samples averaged 14,192 reads and roughly 7,500 unique TCR beta rearrangements.

Per the germline V gene, CDR1 is KGHSH and CDR2 is LQKENI. V was pared by 4 bases and J by 2 bases, with 20 bases between. The CDR3 is 17 amino acids. Sequenced by immunoSEQ multiplex PCR; TCRdb stores in-frame clones only, minus some. The sample includes about 30,000 clones, under 90% of them seen just once. Tumor samples were taken before definitive surgery or chemotherapy. The rearrangement uses TRBV18 and TRBJ1-1, with D possibly matching TRBD1 (5 bases). This receptor was identified in a human donor with high-grade serous ovarian cancer. Sequencing was carried out using tumor tissue. CDR3 protein: CASSLYPQGLGNTEAFF. For the CDR3, the DNA is TGTGCCAGCTCACTATACCCTCAGGGTTTAGGAAACACTGAAGCTTTCTTT.